Each of the 16 T cell receptor beta chains below was sequenced from the same sample in a study of vaccination effects on CD4 cells after COVID-19. For these receptors, no antigen is known. Using immunoSEQ multiplex PCR, the repertoire was profiled, and TCRdb retains in-frame clones only, with some absent. The sample shows tens of thousands of clones, around 70% of them seen only once. CD4+ T cells specific for antigen were expanded with viral peptide pools by the ViraFEST assay before sequencing. Following culture for more than 9 days, CD4+ T cells were isolated. This person caught SARS-CoV-2 sometime from March to December 2020, and PCR testing confirmed the infection. The sequences come from CD4+ T cells from PBMCs cultured with HCoV-NL63 spike peptides, collected before COVID-19 vaccination. All receptors come from a human donor who had a prior SARS-CoV-2 infection.

The J gene is TRBJ1-1, the V gene TRBV30; D remains unclear. Trimming stripped 1 base from V and 5 bases from J, with 8 bases between. Germline V gene data show CDR1 as GTSNPN and CDR2 as SVGIG (reference sequence). There are 12 residues in the CDR3. CDR3 loop: CAWSERHTEAFF. The CDR3 DNA reads as TGTGCCTGGAGTGAACGGCATACTGAAGCTTTCTTT.

The CDR3 region has the DNA TGTGCCAGCAGCCTTTTATACAGCCCCGGTATATATTCACCCCTCCACTTT. It yields the protein CASSLLYSPGIYSPLHF. This chain links TRBV9 with TRBJ1-6; D remains ambiguous. The V and J ends lost 4 bases and 8 bases respectively, with 22 bases between them. Germline loops: CDR1 SGDLS, CDR2 YYNGEE. The CDR3 has 17 amino acids.

V gene TRBV2 combines with J gene TRBJ2-5; the D is unclear. Germline V gene lookup returns CDR1 SNHLY and CDR2 FYNNEI. This CDR3 is 15 amino acids long. The V gene lost 1 base and the J gene lost 0 bases, with 9 bases spanning the gap. The CDR3 is CASSEGGKYQETQYF. CDR3 DNA sequence: TGTGCCAGCAGTGAAGGTGGGAAGTACCAAGAGACCCAGTACTTC.

In this sample, this clone turned up a few times. The chain links TRBV5-6 to TRBJ1-5, with D unclear. The ends were cut back, 4 bases at V and 6 bases at J, with 8 bases in the middle. Germline lookup yields CDR1 SGHDT and CDR2 YYEEEE. CDR3 size: 12 residues. The CDR3 spells CASSRGGQPQHF. DNA for the CDR3: TGTGCCAGCAGCCGGGGAGGTCAGCCCCAGCATTTT.

In this sample, this clone turned up once. The rearrangement links TRBV4-3 to TRBJ2-7, with 12 bases lining up with TRBD2. The CDR3 length is 20 residues. The V and J ends lost 3 bases and 2 bases, in that order; junction bases with no gene match: 17. Germline V gene data show CDR1 as LGHNA and CDR2 as YSLEER. CDR3: CASSHKPGSGTSGSTYEQYF. The CDR3 DNA is TGCGCCAGCAGCCACAAACCGGGTTCCGGGACTAGCGGGTCGACCTACGAGCAGTACTTC.

A few counts support this clone. V usage is TRBV2 and J usage is TRBJ2-7, with D possibly TRBD2 on 7 matching bases. This CDR3 is 13 amino acids long. Deletions cut 7 bases from V and 3 bases from J, with 13 bases between. CDR1 is SNHLY, CDR2 FYNNEI, per germline. In nucleotides, the CDR3 is TGTGCCAGCATCGGGGGGCTGGGCTACGAGCAGTACTTC. Protein: CASIGGLGYEQYF.

This clone has just a few counts. This chain links TRBV5-1 with TRBJ2-2; D ambiguous. V was cut by 0 bases and J by 0 bases, with 6 bases left in between. CDR1 is SGHRS and CDR2 is YFSETQ in the germline V gene. The CDR3 is made up of 15 amino acids. This CDR3 is CASSLGGTNTGELFF. The CDR3 region has the DNA TGCGCCAGCAGCTTGGGGGGAACGAACACCGGGGAGCTGTTTTTT.

This clone was picked up one time. V usage is TRBV24-1 and J usage is TRBJ2-7; D call uncertain. V was pared by 3 bases and J by 3 bases, with 8 bases between. This CDR3 region has 13 residues. From germline, CDR1 is KGHDR and CDR2 SFDVKD. The CDR3 bases are TGTGCCACCAGTGATAATGCTCTCTACGAGCAGTACTTC. It yields the protein CATSDNALYEQYF.

This clone has a single count. V gene TRBV7-2 combines with J gene TRBJ2-3; 9 nucleotides line up with TRBD2. Unmatched junction bases numbered 5, after V lost 2 bases and J lost 2 bases. The germline V gene has CDR1 SGHTA and CDR2 FQGNSA. The length of the CDR3 is 16 residues. The chain's CDR3 is CASSLRLAGYTDTQYF. CDR3 bases: TGTGCCAGCAGCTTAAGGCTAGCGGGGTACACAGATACGCAGTATTTT. Drawing the rest from reference TRBV7-2 and TRBJ2-3, the complete variable domain is GAGVSQSPSNKVTEKGKDVELRCDPISGHTALYWYRQSLGQGLEFLIYFQGNSAPDKSGLPSDRFSAERTGGSVSTLTIQRTQQEDSAVYLCASSLRLAGYTDTQYFGPGTRLTVL.

This chain links TRBV9 with TRBJ2-7, with 12 nucleotides matching TRBD2. The germline V gene has CDR1 SGDLS and CDR2 YYNGEE. V shed 4 bases, J shed 5 bases, and the junction held 7 bases outside the gene matches. The CDR3 loop spans 15 amino acids. The CDR3 loop is CASSRTSGNDNEQYF. CDR3 sequence (DNA): TGTGCCAGCAGCCGGACTAGCGGGAACGACAACGAGCAGTACTTC.

Here the CDR3 DNA reads TGCAGTGCTAGTAAGGGCTTGTACGTTTCAGATACGCAGTATTTT. Translated, it gives CSASKGLYVSDTQYF. The genes are TRBV20-1 and TRBJ2-3; D is unclear. The V end lost 3 bases, the J end lost 4 bases, and 17 bases lay between the germline ends. CDR1 is DFQATT, CDR2 SNEGSKA, per germline (reference sequence). CDR3 size: 15 residues.

V is TRBV3-1 (or the pseudogene TRBV3-2) and J is TRBJ1-2; maybe TRBD1 (6 bases). Trimming cost V 0 bases and J 3 bases, with 8 bases left between them. The CDR3 length is 14 residues. Germline assignment: CDR1 LGHDT and CDR2 YNNKEL (reference sequence). Here the CDR3 reads CASSQDAGDYGYTF. CDR3 DNA sequence: TGTGCCAGCAGCCAAGATGCAGGGGACTATGGCTACACCTTC.

The chain couples TRBV7-3 to TRBJ2-3, with a weak D call TRBD1 (6 bases). Between the trimmed V and J ends, which lost 3 bases and 4 bases, there was a span of 11 bases. Per germline, CDR1 SGHTA and CDR2 FQGTGA. The CDR3 is made up of 14 amino acids. CDR3 DNA: TGTGCCAGCAGCTTGAAACAGGGTGCAGATACGCAGTATTTT. This codes for CASSLKQGADTQYF.

The chain is built from TRBV9 and TRBJ2-7, with D tentatively TRBD1 or TRBD2 (5 bases each). Germline-derived CDR1 and CDR2 are SGDLS and YYNGEE. Between the trimmed V and J ends, which lost 5 bases and 3 bases, there was a span of 12 bases. The CDR3 totals 13 residues. For the CDR3, the DNA is TGTGCCAGCAGTGAGGGACCAAACTACGAGCAGTACTTC. Amino acids: CASSEGPNYEQYF.

The chain links TRBV4-3 to TRBJ2-3; tentative D call: TRBD2 (6 bases). The germline CDR1 and CDR2 sequences are LGHNA and YSLEER. This CDR3 region has 16 residues. Trimming took off 3 bases at V and 2 bases at J, with 15 bases between the two ends. The CDR3 DNA follows: TGCGCCAGCAGCCAGGGGACTTTCGGCCCCACAGATACGCAGTATTTT. Its translation: CASSQGTFGPTDTQYF.

This clone was recorded a few times. This chain connects TRBV6-1 to TRBJ1-6; D gene ambiguous. In germline, CDR1 is MNHNS, CDR2 SASEGT. CDR3 length: 15 amino acids. Deletions cut 3 bases from V and 6 bases from J, with 12 bases between. The CDR3 coding sequence is TGTGCCAGCAGTGAGAACACCCCGGGTAATTCACCCCTCCACTTT. Its protein product is CASSENTPGNSPLHF.